The T cell receptor beta chain under discussion was sequenced for a study of shared clonotypes between healthy human individuals. The study, taken as a whole, reports: Few donors restricted represented genetic and exposure-history diversity. Depth of sequencing was expected to influence donor clonotype sharing.

Assay used: immunoSEQ multiplex PCR; TCRdb lists only in-frame clones, some missing. Of around 530,000 clones in the sample, around three quarters were seen once. As regards this clone: Its antigen is not known.

Donors were Caucasian adults residing in Nashville, Tennessee, USA. Between the trimmed V and J ends, which lost 5 bases and 0 bases, there was a span of 10 bases. This CDR3 has 14 residues. Germline V CDR1 and CDR2: SEHNR, FQNEAQ (reference sequence). This receptor was identified in a woman aged 40-49 years in good health. Some clones in this sample may be carry-over from other donors' samples. The sequenced material came from PBMCs. The chain links TRBV7-9 to TRBJ1-1, with D uncertain. CDR3 protein: CASSPGRMNTEAFF. The CDR3 nucleotides are TGTGCCAGCAGCCCCGGGCGGATGAACACTGAAGCTTTCTTT.